Reported below is one TCR beta chain. The sample holds a few counts of this clonotype. The antigen it recognizes is unknown. Within one base of it there is no much larger clone, and no base qualities were kept. Library preparation was by 5' RACE. Reads for this sample came from an Illumina HiSeq 2500. The second PCR ran for about 6 to 11 cycles and used a J-beta primer mix along with a sample-barcoded 5' primer. Each TCR beta cDNA molecule received a unique molecular identifier from a template-switch 5' adaptor carrying 12 random nucleotides. Each sample yielded at least 2.5 million CDR3-containing paired-end reads. All of the RNA was converted into first-strand cDNA using the Mint cDNA synthesis kit, with a TRBC-specific oligonucleotide serving as the primer. Following uracil-DNA glycosylase treatment, a first 18-cycle PCR with universal primers M1SS and BC2_uni_R was performed on all cDNA. As for the original processing: Normalization of each sample was performed by random selection of 1 million high-quality reads, each carrying a distinct molecular identifier. Instead of being binned into consensus sequences, reads that shared molecular identifiers were thrown out. MiTCR, set to a Q25 quality threshold and the strictest error-elimination algorithm, was used for CDR3 identification, clonotype clustering and error correction. A nonparametric unseen species model with Euler transformation was used to estimate a lower bound on total TCR beta diversity. TCRdb ran its own pipeline on the public reads, namely fastp trimming at Q25 and MiXCR clone calling, and kept in-frame beta chains. CDR3 protein sequences are deduplicated, and each keeps its most common genes and DNA. The V and J calls come from TCRdb's annotation, not from the publication. This sample has hundreds of thousands of distinct CDR3 sequences in its table, and roughly 48% of those were observed once. The ten largest clones represent around 15% of the sample.

CDR1 and CDR2 are drawn from the germline V gene: LGHNA, YSLEER. V drops 0 bases and J drops 5 bases, leaving 11 bases in between. The CDR3 measures 15 amino acids from cysteine to phenylalanine. Kept here is only the CDR3 DNA, which spans 45 bases and is read in frame from base 1. The donors were a few dozen Caucasian individuals from Russia, aged roughly 6 to 100 years, who were systemically healthy. Ten milliliters of peripheral blood were drawn from each donor into EDTA-treated Vacutainer tubes. PBMCs were isolated by Ficoll-Paque density-gradient centrifugation, with at least 6 million obtained per sample. Total RNA was extracted from PBMCs with Trizol reagent, with at least 6 micrograms obtained per sample. The percentages of naive CD45RAhigh/CD27high T cells were determined by flow cytometry on a PBMC aliquot from every donor. The sample is drawn from a study of blood T cells in healthy people across ages (dated by TCRdb to 2015 to 2017). Some background on the complete study: In model experiments, template switching captured about one uniquely barcoded TCR beta cDNA molecule for every two T cells. To track age-related changes in TCR beta repertoire diversity, the study relied on deep sequencing normalized with unique cDNA molecular identifiers. Four age groups were formed from the donors: young (average roughly 15 years), middle-aged (approximately 39), aged (62) and long-lived (less than 85). Two additional independent replicas of 1 million unique cDNA reads from the same blood draw were analyzed for two donors (one aged 18 to 30 and one aged 80 or older). To avoid experimental bias, donors of different ages were distributed randomly across sequencing lanes. Results the study describes overall, beyond this receptor: Compared with the aged group, the long-lived group had more naive CD4+ T cells, fewer expanded clones and increased TCR diversity, suggesting age selection. Since profiling was done on bulk unsorted PBMCs, naive and antigen-experienced compartments could not be conclusively compared. There was a strong correlation between observed TCR beta diversity and the percentage of naive T cells measured by flow cytometry. As age increased, observed TCR beta diversity per million T cells dropped in a roughly linear way, and a significant reduction was already evident by age 40. Because donor CMV infection status was unknown, age-related changes in expanded clonotypes were potentially confounded. Estimates of total diversity from one million sequenced T cells were regarded as lower bounds and underestimates.

Sequenced material: blood. Recombination linked TRBV4-3 to TRBJ2-1; the D gene is perhaps TRBD2, from 6 matching bases. This TCR derives from a man aged 30 to 45 in good health. The CDR3 protein: CASSQEGGVNNEQFF. The nucleotide sequence is given as TGCGCCAGCAGCCAAGAGGGCGGGGTGAACAATGAGCAGTTCTTC.